A single sample gave rise to the 16 T cell receptor beta chains below, sequenced in a study of blood T cell repertoires in COVID-19. The method was immunoSEQ multiplex PCR; TCRdb's version includes in-frame clones alone and lacks a portion of them. The data hold some 140,000 clones, with roughly 83% observed a single time. Sequences were obtained from peripheral blood. The receptors were gathered from a woman older than 75 with acute or convalescent COVID-19.

The rearrangement uses TRBV7-3 and TRBJ2-5, with 8 positions matching TRBD1. CDR1 SGHTA and CDR2 FQGTGA come from the germline V gene. There are 13 residues in the CDR3. V shed 5 bases and J 3 bases; nucleotides not matched to a gene: 2. The CDR3 here is CASSADREETQYF. DNA for the CDR3: TGTGCCAGCAGCGCGGACAGGGAAGAGACCCAGTACTTC. Combining the CDR3 with reference TRBV7-3 and TRBJ2-5 gives the whole variable domain GAGVSQTPSNKVTEKGKYVELRCDPISGHTALYWYRQSLGQGPEFLIYFQGTGAADDSGLPNDRFFAVRPEGSVSTLKIQRTERGDSAVYLCASSADREETQYFGPGTRLLVL.

The sample holds many counts of this clone. V gene TRBV6-4 combines with J gene TRBJ2-3; D is unresolved. This CDR3 spans 16 amino acids. V was trimmed by 0 bases and J by 0 bases, leaving 10 bases between them. The V gene's germline CDR1 is MRHNA and CDR2 SNTAGT. CDR3 nucleotides: TGTGCCAGCAGTGACTCGATAGCCACCAGCACAGATACGCAGTATTTT. This codes for CASSDSIATSTDTQYF.

The chain is built from TRBV2 and TRBJ1-4, with TRBD1 matching 10 bases. V trimming: 4 bases; J trimming: 6 bases; junction bases outside the gene matches: 8. The CDR3 consists of 16 residues. Germline CDR1 SNHLY, CDR2 FYNNEI. The CDR3 region has the DNA TGTGCCAGCAGTGTCCGAAAGGACAGGGGGTATGAAAAACTGTTTTTT. This translates into CASSVRKDRGYEKLFF. The full variable domain, with the rest looked up from reference TRBV2 and TRBJ1-4, is EPEVTQTPSHQVTQMGQEVILRCVPISNHLYFYWYRQILGQKVEFLVSFYNNEISEKSEIFDDQFSVERPDGSNFTLKIRSTKLEDSAMYFCASSVRKDRGYEKLFFGSGTQLSVL.

This clone was counted a single time. CDR3 in amino acids: CASSIEGTPNSPLHF. DNA for the CDR3: TGTGCCAGTAGTATAGAAGGGACACCGAATTCACCCCTCCACTTT. The chain employs TRBV19 and TRBJ1-6; TRBD1 might be the D (6 bases). V lost 0 bases to trimming and J lost 7 bases, with 10 bases between them. There are 15 residues in the CDR3. From germline, CDR1 is LNHDA and CDR2 SQIVND (reference sequence).

The chain has TRBV7-8 and TRBJ1-6; possible D gene TRBD1, 6 bases. Between the trimmed V and J ends, which lost 5 bases and 6 bases, there was a span of 23 bases. The germline V gene encodes CDR1 SGHVS and CDR2 FQNEAQ. The length of the CDR3 is 18 residues. The DNA for the CDR3 is TGTGCCAGCAGCCCCACTGATTGGGGGGGCGTCCGTAATTCACCCCTCCACTTT. Protein sequence: CASSPTDWGGVRNSPLHF.

The rearrangement links TRBV6-2 or TRBV6-3 to TRBJ2-1; tentatively, D is TRBD2 (5 bases). Germline CDR1 reads MNHEY; CDR2 reads SVGEGT. Trimming took off 6 bases at V and 4 bases at J, with 10 bases between the two ends. This CDR3 comprises 13 residues. The CDR3 bases are TGTGCCAGCAGCCCCCCGGGGTACAATGAGCAGTTCTTC. This codes for CASSPPGYNEQFF.

The chain joins TRBV7-3 to TRBJ2-5, with 8 bases fitting TRBD2. Germline V CDR1 and CDR2: SGHTA, FQGTGA. The CDR3 extends over 15 amino acids. After removal of 5 bases from V and 5 bases from J, the junction contained 10 bases not matched to a gene. This CDR3 reads CASSPYGGAGETQYF. CDR3 nucleotides: TGTGCCAGCAGCCCCTACGGGGGGGCCGGCGAGACCCAGTACTTC.

CDR3 residues: CASSTRQGSLETQYF. The CDR3 DNA reads as TGCGCCAGCAGCACGCGACAGGGTAGTCTAGAGACCCAGTACTTC. The V and J genes are TRBV5-1 and TRBJ2-5, with TRBD1 matching over 7 bases. V gave up 4 bases and J gave up 4 bases; unmatched junction bases: 10. Germline values: CDR1 SGHRS, CDR2 YFSETQ. The CDR3 extends over 15 amino acids.

The gene calls are TRBV28 and TRBJ1-1, with 7 bases that match TRBD1. CDR3 length: 14 amino acids. The ends lost 4 bases at V and 1 base at J; junction bases unmatched: 3. The germline gives CDR1 MDHEN, CDR2 SYDVKM. CDR3 in amino acids: CASSSQGTNTEAFF. CDR3 in DNA: TGTGCCAGCAGTTCACAGGGGACGAACACTGAAGCTTTCTTT. Complete variable domain (other parts from reference TRBV28 and TRBJ1-1): DVKVTQSSRYLVKRTGEKVFLECVQDMDHENMFWYRQDPGLGLRLIYFSYDVKMKEKGDIPEGYSVSREKKERFSLILESASTNQTSMYLCASSSQGTNTEAFFGQGTRLTVV.

A single count supports this clone. The chain employs TRBV11-1 and TRBJ1-5; TRBD1 matches at 12 bases. CDR3 length: 16 amino acids. V lost 5 bases, J lost 5 bases, and 7 bases stayed unmatched. Germline CDR1 is SGHAT and CDR2 is FQDESV (reference sequence). CDR3 residues: CASSAGTGGIDQPQHF. The CDR3, as DNA: TGTGCCAGCAGCGCCGGGACAGGGGGCATCGATCAGCCCCAGCATTTT.

This chain joins TRBV29-1 and TRBJ2-7; 7 nucleotides align to TRBD1. The ends lost 4 bases at V and 4 bases at J; junction bases unmatched: 7. The CDR3 is 13 residues long. CDR1 is SQVTM, CDR2 ANQGSEA, per germline. In DNA form, the CDR3 reads TGCAGCGTTGTCCAGGGGGTATCATACGAGCAGTACTTC. The encoded protein is CSVVQGVSYEQYF.

The genes are TRBV18 and TRBJ1-1, with TRBD1 as a possible D gene (6 bases). V dropped 1 base and J dropped 2 bases, with 14 bases sitting between them. Germline CDR1 reads KGHSH; CDR2 reads LQKENI. The CDR3 extends over 16 amino acids. This CDR3 is CASSPQPGTTNTEAFF. The CDR3 DNA is TGTGCCAGCTCACCACAACCGGGGACAACTAACACTGAAGCTTTCTTT.

The CDR3 sequence is CASSPGQALNTEAFF. The CDR3 region has the DNA TGTGCCAGCAGCCCTGGACAGGCCTTGAACACTGAAGCTTTCTTT. The chain uses TRBV7-9 and TRBJ1-1, with 7 bases matching TRBD1. Germline CDR1 is SEHNR and CDR2 is FQNEAQ (reference sequence). The V segment lost 5 bases and the J segment 0 bases; nucleotides outside the gene matches: 6. CDR3 size: 15 residues.

This chain joins TRBV6-5 and TRBJ1-1; TRBD1 matches at 7 bases. Germline trimming cut 6 bases from V and 0 bases from J; bases unmatched to any gene: 7. The germline V gene encodes CDR1 MNHEY and CDR2 SVGAGI. The CDR3 has 15 residues. The CDR3 protein is CASSRQGLMNTEAFF. The CDR3 nucleotides read TGTGCCAGCAGCCGACAGGGACTCATGAACACTGAAGCTTTCTTT.

CDR3 amino acids: CSVSPGGTTEAFF. CDR3 nucleotides: TGCAGCGTATCACCCGGGGGGACCACTGAAGCTTTCTTT. The J gene is TRBJ1-1, the V gene TRBV29-1; possibly TRBD1 for D (5 bases). Germline CDR1 reads SQVTM; CDR2 reads ANQGSEA. This CDR3 is 13 amino acids long. V gave up 6 bases and J gave up 4 bases, with 15 bases separating them.

The J gene is TRBJ1-6, the V gene TRBV19; D perhaps matches TRBD1 (6 bases). Trimming pared 6 bases from V and 4 bases from J, leaving 10 bases between. The CDR3 is 14 residues long. CDR1 is LNHDA, CDR2 SQIVND, per germline (reference sequence). The CDR3 region has the DNA TGTGCCAGTAGCACGACAGGATATAATTCACCCCTCCACTTT. Protein sequence: CASSTTGYNSPLHF.